The 24 T cell receptor beta chains reported below all come from one sample, sequenced in a study of T cells in Graves' hyperthyroidism and ophthalmopathy. Amplification targeted TCR beta CDR3 regions from RNA transcripts. The HTBI primer set was used in a first-round RT-PCR of the TCR CDR3. TCRdb fed the multiplex PCR reads into MiXCR, producing one record per CDR3 protein. Among 300,000 to 450,000 distinct CDR3 sequences listed, around a sixth were seen once. Sequenced sample: blood. Receptor source: a woman aged 40 to 50 with Graves' ophthalmopathy.

This clonotype was recorded many times. The chain couples TRBV19 to TRBJ1-5; the match to TRBD1 covers 8 bases. CDR1 is LNHDA, CDR2 SQIVND, per germline (reference sequence). The length of the CDR3 is 14 residues. The ends lost 5 bases at V and 7 bases at J; junction bases unmatched: 7. CDR3: CASSAQGAGQPQHF. The CDR3 nucleotides read TGTGCCAGTAGTGCCCAGGGGGCCGGGCAGCCCCAGCATTTT.

This clonotype came up many times. The CDR3 loop is CATSRDSWGTEAFF. Here the CDR3 DNA reads TGTGCCACCAGCAGAGATTCTTGGGGGACTGAAGCTTTCTTT. This chain uses TRBV15 with TRBJ1-1, with D possibly TRBD1 on 5 matching bases. Germline V gene sequence: CDR1 LNHNV, CDR2 YYDKDF (reference sequence). With 0 bases removed from V and 5 bases from J, the gap between germline ends came to 10 bases. The CDR3 loop spans 14 amino acids.

This chain connects TRBV12-3 or TRBV12-4 to TRBJ2-5, with TRBD1 matching over 10 bases. The junction had 11 bases not matched to a gene; V was cut back by 10 bases and J by 3 bases. This CDR3 is built from 15 residues. Here the CDR3 DNA reads TGTGCCACGTCACCGCCGGGACAGGGGAAAGAGACCCAGTACTTC. Protein: CATSPPGQGKETQYF.

This chain joins TRBV6-1 and TRBJ2-5; TRBD2 aligns across 9 bases. Germline V gives CDR1 MNHNS, CDR2 SASEGT. V lost 6 bases and J lost 7; bases outside the gene matches: 9. This CDR3 has 14 amino acids. The CDR3 nucleotides are TGTGCCAGCAGCATAGCGGGAGAGGTTCGGACCCAGTACTTC. Its protein is CASSIAGEVRTQYF.

This clonotype was counted ten times or more. The chain is built from TRBV28 and TRBJ1-5; D is uncertain. Germline values: CDR1 MDHEN, CDR2 SYDVKM. V was trimmed by 5 bases and J by 4 bases, leaving 9 bases between them. The CDR3 totals 13 residues. In DNA form, the CDR3 reads TGTGCCAGCAGTGGACCGAGAAATCAGCCCCAGCATTTT. Protein sequence: CASSGPRNQPQHF.

This clonotype was seen just once. The chain uses TRBV12-3 or TRBV12-4 and TRBJ2-2, with TRBD2 matching 12 bases. The CDR3 has 15 amino acids. J lost 5 bases, V lost 6 bases, and 4 bases had no gene match. The CDR3 coding sequence is TGTGCCAGCAGACGGACTAGCGGGAAAACCGGGGAGCTGTTTTTT. Translated: CASRRTSGKTGELFF.

This clonotype was seen many times. The V gene is TRBV5-1, the J gene TRBJ1-1, with 7 bases identical to TRBD1. J gave up 5 bases and V 2 bases, and 3 bases lay outside the gene matches. CDR3 length: 13 residues. From germline, CDR1 is SGHRS and CDR2 YFSETQ. CDR3 nucleotides: TGCGCCAGCAGCTTAGGACAGGTGACTGAAGCTTTCTTT. It yields the protein CASSLGQVTEAFF.

This clonotype was found a few times. The chain uses TRBV19 and TRBJ1-3; D remains ambiguous. The germline V gene has CDR1 LNHDA and CDR2 SQIVND (reference sequence). The CDR3 covers 18 residues. V lost 5 bases to trimming and J lost 0 bases, with 20 bases between them. CDR3 residues: CASSLGRRKTYSGNTIYF. The CDR3 nucleotides read TGTGCCAGTAGTCTCGGACGGAGGAAAACCTACTCTGGAAACACCATATATTTT. Combining the CDR3 with reference TRBV19 and TRBJ1-3 gives the whole variable domain DGGITQSPKYLFRKEGQNVTLSCEQNLNHDAMYWYRQDPGQGLRLIYYSQIVNDFQKGDIAEGYSVSREKKESFPLTVTSAQKNPTAFYLCASSLGRRKTYSGNTIYFGEGSWLTVV.

The chain employs TRBV3-1 and TRBJ1-1; the D gene is possibly TRBD1 (6 bases). The germline CDR1 and CDR2 sequences are LGHDT and YNNKEL (reference sequence). V was pared by 0 bases and J by 6 bases, with 14 bases between. The CDR3 covers 15 residues. The CDR3 nucleotides read TGTGCCAGCAGCCAAGACACAACAGGGATCTCTGAAGCTTTCTTT. As protein: CASSQDTTGISEAFF.

This clonotype appeared many times. The rearrangement joins TRBV6-5 to TRBJ2-2, with 11 bases fitting TRBD2. CDR1 is MNHEY and CDR2 is SVGAGI in the germline V gene. The CDR3 spans 17 residues. The J segment lost 5 bases and the V segment lost 1 base, leaving 6 bases of the junction unmatched. The CDR3 spells CASSYYPGTSGTGELFF. The CDR3 nucleotides read TGTGCCAGCAGTTACTACCCCGGGACTAGCGGTACCGGGGAGCTGTTTTTT.

About this clonotype itself: One end of the junction varies from germline; a read error may be responsible. The chain uses TRBV12-3 or TRBV12-4 and TRBJ1-2; a weak D match, TRBD1 (5 bases). The CDR3 runs to 16 residues. CDR3 in DNA: TGTGCCAGCAATGATGGGGCGTCCGGGGGGACCTATGGCTACATCTTC. Translated: CASNDGASGGTYGYIF.

This clonotype was observed at least ten times. The genes are TRBV12-3 or TRBV12-4 and TRBJ1-3; D call uncertain. The CDR3 totals 16 residues. The V end was cut by 3 bases, the J end by 4 bases, with 16 bases between. CDR3: CASSFLFSATGNTIYF. CDR3 sequence (DNA): TGTGCCAGCAGTTTCCTTTTCTCGGCTACGGGAAACACCATATATTTT.

This clonotype was counted only a few times. V gene TRBV9 combines with J gene TRBJ2-3; TRBD1 or TRBD2 may be the D gene (5 bases each). V gave up 0 bases and J gave up 2 bases, with 16 bases separating them. Germline-derived CDR1 and CDR2 are SGDLS and YYNGEE. This CDR3 region has 17 residues. The CDR3 is CASSVGFGGLSTDTQYF. CDR3 in DNA: TGTGCCAGCAGCGTAGGGTTTGGGGGTCTTTCCACAGATACGCAGTATTTT.

In its sample, this clonotype was seen once. V is TRBV6-2 or TRBV6-3 and J is TRBJ1-1; 9 bases match TRBD1. Trimming at V came to 6 bases and at J to 5 bases, leaving 7 bases not matched to a gene. CDR1 and CDR2 from the germline V gene are MNHEY and SVGEGT. CDR3 size: 14 residues. The CDR3 loop is CASRIQGAKTEAFF. The CDR3 coding sequence is TGTGCCAGCAGGATACAGGGGGCGAAGACTGAAGCTTTCTTT.

The table lists this clonotype with many counts. This rearrangement joins TRBV6-2 or TRBV6-3 to TRBJ2-2; D remains ambiguous. The CDR3 covers 12 residues. Germline loops: CDR1 MNHEY, CDR2 SVGEGT. V dropped 9 bases and J dropped 3 bases, with 8 bases sitting between them. CDR3 bases: TGTGCCAGTCGATCGTACACCGGGGAGCTGTTTTTT. It encodes CASRSYTGELFF.

This clonotype showed up many times. J is TRBJ2-7 and V is TRBV29-1; 8 nucleotides line up with TRBD2. Germline V gives CDR1 SQVTM, CDR2 ANQGSEA. The CDR3 spans 14 residues. The V gene end was trimmed by 1 base and the J gene end by 6 bases; junction bases not matched to a gene: 8. CDR3 protein: CSVEVRGGGGEQYF. The CDR3 DNA reads TGCAGCGTTGAAGTTCGGGGGGGCGGAGGCGAGCAGTACTTC.

The table lists this clonotype with many counts. V and J are TRBV28 and TRBJ2-5, with 10 bases fitting TRBD2. Germline assignment: CDR1 MDHEN and CDR2 SYDVKM. This CDR3 region has 16 residues. Losses at the gene ends were 5 bases for V and 4 bases for J; bases not matched to a gene: 10. This chain's CDR3 is CASSLLSGRGGETQYF. Here the CDR3 DNA reads TGTGCCAGCAGTCTCCTCAGCGGGAGGGGAGGAGAGACCCAGTACTTC.

This clonotype was found many times. The gene calls are TRBV30 and TRBJ1-1, with 7 bases identical to TRBD1. Trimming took 0 bases from V and 6 from J; bases not matched to a gene: 1. Germline-derived CDR1 and CDR2 are GTSNPN and SVGIG (reference sequence). The CDR3 has 12 amino acids. The CDR3 here is CAWSVGGPEAFF. The DNA for the CDR3 is TGTGCCTGGAGTGTAGGGGGCCCTGAAGCTTTCTTT.

Many counts were recorded for this clonotype. The V and J genes are TRBV7-9 and TRBJ1-5; tentatively, D is TRBD1 (6 bases). Trimming cost V 4 bases and J 1 base, with 8 bases left between them. CDR3 size: 14 residues. Germline CDR1 and CDR2: SEHNR and FQNEAQ (reference sequence). The CDR3 DNA reads as TGTGCCAGCAGCTCCAGGGGAAGCAATCAGCCCCAGCATTTT. Its protein product is CASSSRGSNQPQHF.

This chain joins TRBV4-3 and TRBJ2-7; a possible D gene is TRBD1 (6 bases). This CDR3 contains 15 residues. Germline V gene lookup returns CDR1 LGHNA and CDR2 YSLEER. The ends were cut back, 3 bases at V and 4 bases at J, with 16 bases in the middle. CDR3: CASSQGASRTYEQYF. The CDR3 coding sequence is TGCGCCAGCAGCCAGGGGGCTAGCCGCACTTACGAGCAGTACTTC.

This clonotype was recorded at least ten times. The V call is TRBV11-2, the J call TRBJ2-7; TRBD1 matches 10 bases. Losses at the gene ends were 1 base for V and 2 bases for J; bases not matched to a gene: 2. Germline CDR1 reads SGHAT; CDR2 reads FQNNGV. CDR3 length: 15 amino acids. This chain's CDR3 is CASSLGTGGTYEQYF. CDR3 DNA: TGTGCCAGCAGCTTAGGGACAGGGGGTACCTACGAGCAGTACTTC.

This clonotype occurred many times. This rearrangement joins TRBV28 to TRBJ2-6; D remains ambiguous. The V gene lost 7 bases and the J gene lost 0 bases, with 13 bases spanning the gap. The CDR3 spans 16 residues. The germline V gene has CDR1 MDHEN and CDR2 SYDVKM. Here the CDR3 reads CASKPSYFSGANVLTF. CDR3 coding DNA: TGTGCCAGCAAACCCTCCTACTTCTCTGGGGCCAACGTCCTGACTTTC. The full variable domain, in which reference TRBV28 and TRBJ2-6 provide the parts outside the CDR3, is DVKVTQSSRYLVKRTGEKVFLECVQDMDHENMFWYRQDPGLGLRLIYFSYDVKMKEKGDIPEGYSVSREKKERFSLILESASTNQTSMYLCASKPSYFSGANVLTFGAGSRLTVL.

This clonotype was seen at least ten times. The rearrangement joins TRBV6-5 to TRBJ2-7, with D perhaps TRBD1 (6 bases). The CDR3 is 12 amino acids. Germline V lookup: CDR1 MNHEY, CDR2 SVGAGI. V was clipped by 5 bases and J by 3 bases, with 8 bases between them. CDR3 amino acids: CASSRQVYEQYF. CDR3 DNA sequence: TGTGCCAGCAGTCGACAGGTCTACGAGCAGTACTTC.

This clonotype was seen only a few times. V is TRBV9 and J is TRBJ2-5; D is ambiguous. V was cut by 0 bases and J by 5 bases, with 11 bases left in between. Germline V CDR1 and CDR2: SGDLS, YYNGEE. This CDR3 has 14 residues. CDR3 loop: CASSVGTPRETQYF. Here the CDR3 DNA reads TGTGCCAGCAGCGTAGGGACCCCTCGGGAGACCCAGTACTTC.